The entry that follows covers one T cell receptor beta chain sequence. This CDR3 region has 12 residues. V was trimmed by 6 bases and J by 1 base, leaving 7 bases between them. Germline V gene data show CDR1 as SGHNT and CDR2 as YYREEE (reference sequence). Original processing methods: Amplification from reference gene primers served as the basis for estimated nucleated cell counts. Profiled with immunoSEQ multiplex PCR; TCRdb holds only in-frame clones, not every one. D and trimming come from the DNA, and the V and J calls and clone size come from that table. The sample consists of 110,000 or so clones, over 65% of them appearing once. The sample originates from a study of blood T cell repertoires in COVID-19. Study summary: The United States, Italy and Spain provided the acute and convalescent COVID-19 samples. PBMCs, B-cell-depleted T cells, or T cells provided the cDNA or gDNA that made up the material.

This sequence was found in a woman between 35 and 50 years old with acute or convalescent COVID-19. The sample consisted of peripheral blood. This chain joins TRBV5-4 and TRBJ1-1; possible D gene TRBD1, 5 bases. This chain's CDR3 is CASNDRNTEAFF. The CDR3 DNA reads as TGTGCCAGCAATGACAGGAACACTGAAGCTTTCTTT. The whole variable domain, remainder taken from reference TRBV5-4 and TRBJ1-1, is ETGVTQSPTHLIKTRGQQVTLRCSSQSGHNTVSWYQQALGQGPQFIFQYYREEENGRGNFPPRFSGLQFPNYSSELNVNALELDDSALYLCASNDRNTEAFFGQGTRLTVV.